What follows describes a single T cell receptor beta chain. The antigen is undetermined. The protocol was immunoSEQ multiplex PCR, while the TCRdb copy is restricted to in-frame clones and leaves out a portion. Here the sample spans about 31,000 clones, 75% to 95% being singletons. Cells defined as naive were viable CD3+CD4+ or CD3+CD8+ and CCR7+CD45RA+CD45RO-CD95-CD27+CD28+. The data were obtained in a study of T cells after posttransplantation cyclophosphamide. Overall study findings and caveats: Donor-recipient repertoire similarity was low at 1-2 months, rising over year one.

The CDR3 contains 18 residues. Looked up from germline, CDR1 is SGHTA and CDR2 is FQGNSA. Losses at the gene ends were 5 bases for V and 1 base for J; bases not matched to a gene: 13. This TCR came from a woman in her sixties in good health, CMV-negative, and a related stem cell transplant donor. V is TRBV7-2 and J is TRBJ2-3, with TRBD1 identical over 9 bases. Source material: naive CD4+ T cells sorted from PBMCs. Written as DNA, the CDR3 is TGTGCCAGCAGCCTACGTAGAGGGACAGGGAGGGGCACAGATACGCAGTATTTT. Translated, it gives CASSLRRGTGRGTDTQYF.